The 32 T cell receptor beta chains below all came from one sample that was sequenced in a study of blood T cells in healthy people across ages. A second PCR, run for about 6 to 11 cycles, used a sample-barcoded 5' primer plus a J-beta primer mix. TCRdb reprocessed the 5' RACE reads via MiXCR and lists one record per CDR3 protein. Here the sample spans 550,000 to 750,000 distinct CDR3 sequences, over 20% being singletons. Input material: blood. The receptors stem from a man in his sixties or seventies in good health.

The rearrangement uses TRBV5-1 and TRBJ2-5; D perhaps matches TRBD2 (7 bases). The J call is doubtful: the DNA matches TRBJ2-1 better. The CDR3 totals 16 residues. Germline V gene sequence: CDR1 SGHRS, CDR2 YFSETQ. For the CDR3, the DNA is TGCGCCAGCAGCCTGGGGGGGGCTCACCAAGACAATGAGCAGTTCTTC. This translates into CASSLGGAHQDNEQFF.

This clonotype was seen more than once but under ten times. CDR3 sequence (DNA): TGCAGTGCCGCCGGGACTAGCGGGATGGTTGGCGAGCAGTACTTC. Its translation: CSAAGTSGMVGEQYF. The rearrangement joins TRBV20-1 to TRBJ2-5; TRBD2 matches 13 bases. The better agreement between TRBJ2-7 and the DNA end casts doubt on the J call. Germline V gene data show CDR1 as DFQATT and CDR2 as SNEGSKA (reference sequence). This CDR3 has 15 residues.

This sequence joins TRBV15 and TRBJ2-5, with 13 bases identical to TRBD2. The CDR3 is made up of 17 amino acids. CDR1 is LNHNV, CDR2 YYDKDF, per germline (reference sequence). V gave up 0 bases and J gave up 4 bases; unmatched junction bases: 5. CDR3 sequence reads: CATSRDRTSGSRETQYF. The DNA of the CDR3 is TGTGCCACCAGCAGAGATAGGACTAGCGGGAGTCGAGAGACCCAGTACTTC. The full variable domain, rest sourced from reference TRBV15 and TRBJ2-5, is DAMVIQNPRYQVTQFGKPVTLSCSQTLNHNVMYWYQQKSSQAPKLLFHYYDKDFNNEADTPDNFQSRRPNTSFCFLDIRSPGLGDTAMYLCATSRDRTSGSRETQYFGPGTRLLVL.

This clonotype was seen just once. This rearrangement joins TRBV18 to TRBJ2-1; 11 bases line up with TRBD2. The DNA end lines up better with TRBJ2-5; the J call may be wrong. The germline V gene has CDR1 KGHSH and CDR2 LQKENI. The CDR3 loop spans 15 amino acids. The CDR3 DNA sequence: TGTGCCAGCTCACGGCAGACTAGCGGGAAAGAGACCCAGTACTTC. This sequence encodes CASSRQTSGKETQYF.

In this sample, this clonotype turned up a few times. A much bigger clone sits one base away, suggesting this may be a read error. The chain combines TRBV4-1 with TRBJ2-5, with D hard to call. Germline V gene lookup returns CDR1 MGHRA and CDR2 YSYEKL. The CDR3 runs to 15 residues. Trimming cost V 1 base and J 2 bases, with 11 bases left between them. This chain's CDR3 is CASSQGFTEQETQYF. The CDR3, as DNA: TGCGCCAGCAGCCAAGGTTTTACAGAACAAGAGACCCAGTACTTC.

The CDR3 DNA is TGTGCCAGCAGTTACGGTTTAGGCACAGATACGCAGTATTTT. This sequence encodes CASSYGLGTDTQYF. The gene calls are TRBV6-5 and TRBJ2-3; D is unresolved. Trimming stripped 2 bases from V and 1 base from J, with 7 bases between. This CDR3 comprises 14 residues. Germline V CDR1 and CDR2: MNHEY, SVGAGI.

Remarks on this clonotype: At one end the junction does not follow the germline gene, possibly because of a read error. For the CDR3, the DNA is TGTGCTAGCAGCTTCGGGAGCAAGGGCTTGCAAGAGACCCAGTACTTC. Protein product: CASSFGSKGLQETQYF. The chain links TRBV7-7 to TRBJ2-5; possible D gene TRBD2, 6 bases. The CDR3 sequence is 16 residues long. Germline-derived CDR1 and CDR2 are SSHAT and FNYEAQ (reference sequence).

As for this clonotype: Relative to the germline gene, one junction end is altered; a read error may explain this. This rearrangement joins TRBV5-1 to TRBJ2-1, with 12 bases identical to TRBD2. Germline V gene lookup returns CDR1 SGHRS and CDR2 YFSETQ. The CDR3 is made up of 11 amino acids. The CDR3 nucleotides are TGCGCCAGCAGCGATCTAGCGGGAGGGGTCTTC. This codes for CASSDLAGGVF.

This clonotype was seen a few times. The rearrangement uses TRBV6-1 and TRBJ2-5; D ambiguous. In germline, CDR1 is MNHNS, CDR2 SASEGT. V was trimmed by 2 bases and J by 5 bases, leaving 9 bases between them. This CDR3 has 13 amino acids. The CDR3 region has the DNA TGTGCCAGCAGTGAATCGGGTGGGGAGACCCAGTACTTC. Amino acids: CASSESGGETQYF.

This clonotype was picked up a small number of times. The V and J genes are TRBV6-2 or TRBV6-3 and TRBJ2-3, with 9 bases fitting TRBD1. This CDR3 has 15 amino acids. Per germline, CDR1 MNHEY and CDR2 SVGEGT. Trimming took 6 bases from V and 5 from J; bases not matched to a gene: 9. Here the CDR3 DNA reads TGTGCCAGCAGACCAGCGGGACAGGGCCTAGATACGCAGTATTTT. Its translation is CASRPAGQGLDTQYF.

The chain couples TRBV12-3 or TRBV12-4 to TRBJ1-2; D not certain. V gave up 3 bases and J gave up 0 bases, with 2 bases separating them. The CDR3 length is 12 residues. DNA of the CDR3: TGTGCCAGCAGTTTCTCTAACTATGGCTACACCTTC. This gives the protein CASSFSNYGYTF.

This clonotype appeared a few times. This chain links TRBV2 with TRBJ2-1; 7 bases line up with TRBD2. V trimming: 5 bases; J trimming: 1 base; junction bases outside the gene matches: 5. The length of the CDR3 is 15 residues. Germline V lookup: CDR1 SNHLY, CDR2 FYNNEI. Here the CDR3 DNA reads TGTGCCAGCAGTCGTAGCGGGCCTTCCTACAATGAGCAGTTCTTC. Translating it yields CASSRSGPSYNEQFF.

The V call is TRBV20-1, the J call TRBJ2-5, with 8 bases aligning to TRBD1. V dropped 0 bases and J dropped 3; count of bases not matched to a gene: 9. The CDR3 extends over 16 amino acids. Looked up from germline, CDR1 is DFQATT and CDR2 is SNEGSKA (reference sequence). The CDR3 DNA follows: TGCAGTGCTAGAGATCTCTCAGGGGGCGATGAAGAGACCCAGTACTTC. It translates to CSARDLSGGDEETQYF.

At least ten counts were recorded for this clonotype. The genes are TRBV3-1 and TRBJ2-5; a weak D match, TRBD1 (6 bases). The germline gives CDR1 LGHDT, CDR2 YNNKEL (reference sequence). V lost 5 bases to trimming and J lost 4 bases, with 17 bases between them. The CDR3 runs to 15 residues. CDR3 DNA sequence: TGTGCCAGCAGCTCCAGGACAGAAAGAGGAGAGACCCAGTACTTC. This translates into CASSSRTERGETQYF.

V usage is TRBV7-2 and J usage is TRBJ1-5; 7 bases align to TRBD1. Per the germline V gene, CDR1 is SGHTA and CDR2 is FQGNSA. The CDR3 loop spans 17 amino acids. V lost 5 bases, J lost 0 bases, and 10 bases stayed unmatched. In DNA form, the CDR3 reads TGTGCCAGCAGCCCGTACGGACAGGTATATAGCAATCAGCCCCAGCATTTT. This encodes CASSPYGQVYSNQPQHF.

This clonotype was counted many times. The chain uses TRBV3-1 and TRBJ1-4; the D gene is possibly TRBD1 (5 bases). Looked up from germline, CDR1 is LGHDT and CDR2 is YNNKEL (reference sequence). This CDR3 contains 13 residues. V was trimmed by 4 bases and J by 8 bases, leaving 11 bases between them. CDR3 DNA: TGTGCCAGCAGCCTGGGGGTTGGGGAAAAACTGTTTTTT. It yields the protein CASSLGVGEKLFF.

The genes are TRBV2 and TRBJ2-2; D perhaps matches TRBD1 (6 bases). Germline CDR1 and CDR2: SNHLY and FYNNEI. This CDR3 has 15 residues. Trimming cost V 2 bases and J 5 bases, with 12 bases left between them. The CDR3 coding sequence is TGTGCCAGCAGTGAACAGGGGAGTCCTACCGGGGAGCTGTTTTTT. It is translated as CASSEQGSPTGELFF.

With regard to this clonotype: This may come from a read error, since a much larger clone is one base off. This sequence joins TRBV28 and TRBJ2-1, with 7 bases fitting TRBD1. The assigned J gene may be wrong: the sequence end matches TRBJ2-5 better. Germline lookup yields CDR1 MDHEN and CDR2 SYDVKM. This CDR3 region has 13 residues. This chain's CDR3 is CASDRDSQETQYF. In nucleotides, the CDR3 is TGTGCCAGCGACCGGGACAGTCAAGAGACCCAGTACTTC.

This chain connects TRBV28 to TRBJ2-4; 8 bases align to TRBD1. This CDR3 comprises 14 residues. CDR1 MDHEN and CDR2 SYDVKM come from the germline V gene. Losses at the gene ends were 6 bases for V and 2 bases for J; bases not matched to a gene: 3. DNA for the CDR3: TGTGCCAGCAGCCTCAGGGGGCCCAAAAACATTCAGTACTTC. As protein: CASSLRGPKNIQYF. The variable domain in full, completed from reference TRBV28 and TRBJ2-4, reads DVKVTQSSRYLVKRTGEKVFLECVQDMDHENMFWYRQDPGLGLRLIYFSYDVKMKEKGDIPEGYSVSREKKERFSLILESASTNQTSMYLCASSLRGPKNIQYFGAGTRLSVL.

There are a few counts of this clonotype. The J gene is TRBJ2-5, the V gene TRBV19; either TRBD1 or TRBD2 may supply D (7 bases each). The J call is doubtful: the DNA matches TRBJ2-7 better. This CDR3 spans 14 amino acids. Germline V gene data show CDR1 as LNHDA and CDR2 as SQIVND (reference sequence). The CDR3, as DNA: TGTGCCAGTAGTACGGGGAGGGGGCTCCACGAGCAGTACTTC. This codes for CASSTGRGLHEQYF.

This clonotype was seen repeatedly, ten times or more. The chain employs TRBV12-3 or TRBV12-4 and TRBJ2-7, with a tentative D call TRBD2 (6 bases). With 8 bases removed from V and 3 bases from J, the gap between germline ends came to 14 bases. The CDR3 has 13 amino acids. The CDR3 bases are TGTGCCAGCGGGAGGCAGGGTTACTACGAGCAGTACTTC. Encoded protein: CASGRQGYYEQYF.

This clonotype was recorded at least ten times. DNA for the CDR3: TGTGCGCTGGATACGTCCCCCTCTGGGGCCAACGTCCTGACTTTC. This sequence encodes CALDTSPSGANVLTF. The chain is built from TRBV11-2 and TRBJ2-6; D is unclear. CDR3 length: 15 residues. Germline V gene data show CDR1 as SGHAT and CDR2 as FQNNGV. Full variable domain (rest looked up from reference TRBV11-2 and TRBJ2-6): EAGVAQSPRYKIIEKRQSVAFWCNPISGHATLYWYQQILGQGPKLLIQFQNNGVVDDSQLPKDRFSAERLKGVDSTLKIQPAKLEDSAVYLCALDTSPSGANVLTFGAGSRLTVL.

V is TRBV10-3 and J is TRBJ2-7; weak D call: TRBD1 (6 bases). The germline V and J ends were trimmed by 6 bases and 1 base, with 7 bases remaining between them. CDR3 length equals 12 residues. Germline values: CDR1 ENHRY, CDR2 SYGVKD. The CDR3: CAISTGSYEQYF. DNA of the CDR3: TGTGCCATCAGCACAGGGTCCTACGAGCAGTACTTC.

The table lists this clonotype with a few counts. J is TRBJ2-2 and V is TRBV19; 9 bases map to TRBD2. The CDR3 sequence is 16 residues long. Per the germline V gene, CDR1 is LNHDA and CDR2 is SQIVND (reference sequence). V was pared by 3 bases and J by 5 bases, with 7 bases of the junction left unmatched. CDR3: CASSMPSGMGTGELFF. The CDR3 DNA is TGTGCCAGTAGTATGCCTAGCGGGATGGGAACCGGGGAGCTGTTTTTT.

The gene calls are TRBV7-2 and TRBJ2-2; 9 bases agree with TRBD1. The V and J ends lost 8 bases and 3 bases, in that order; junction bases with no gene match: 7. The CDR3 totals 15 residues. Germline V gene lookup returns CDR1 SGHTA and CDR2 FQGNSA. The CDR3 protein is CASAWTGEYTGELFF. The CDR3 DNA reads TGTGCCAGCGCGTGGACAGGGGAGTACACCGGGGAGCTGTTTTTT.

The J gene is TRBJ2-6, the V gene TRBV7-2; either TRBD1 or TRBD2 may fit D (5 bases each). Between the trimmed V and J ends, which lost 5 bases and 3 bases, there was a span of 14 bases. Germline V gives CDR1 SGHTA, CDR2 FQGNSA. The CDR3 contains 16 residues. The CDR3 spells CASSRGALVGANVLTF. CDR3 nucleotide sequence: TGTGCCAGCAGCCGAGGGGCTTTGGTTGGGGCCAACGTCCTGACTTTC.

This clonotype has more than one count but fewer than ten. The chain uses TRBV7-2 and TRBJ1-6; no clear D gene. Germline V CDR1 and CDR2: SGHTA, FQGNSA. The germline V and J ends were trimmed by 1 base and 0 bases, with 10 bases remaining between them. The CDR3 spans 17 residues. This chain's CDR3 is CASSLGRMSSYNSPLHF. Written as DNA, the CDR3 is TGTGCCAGCAGCTTAGGACGTATGAGCTCCTATAATTCACCCCTCCACTTT.

This clonotype was picked up a small number of times. The chain couples TRBV6-1 to TRBJ2-1; no clear D. The J call may not be correct, given that the DNA end is closer to TRBJ2-5. The CDR3 runs to 12 residues. Germline CDR1 is MNHNS and CDR2 is SASEGT. In DNA, the CDR3 is TGTGCCAGCGATCGACTTGGGGAGACCCAGTACTTC. Amino acids: CASDRLGETQYF.

This clonotype was detected a few times. The genes are TRBV2 and TRBJ2-5; D remains ambiguous. The assigned J gene may be wrong: the sequence end matches TRBJ2-1 better. Germline values: CDR1 SNHLY, CDR2 FYNNEI. The CDR3 is 10 amino acids. CDR3 DNA: TGTGCCAGCAGTGTTTTTGAGCAGTTCTTC. Its translation: CASSVFEQFF.

This clonotype has just a few counts. V and J are TRBV7-9 and TRBJ2-5, with D possibly matching TRBD1 (6 bases). The length of the CDR3 is 14 residues. Germline CDR1 reads SEHNR; CDR2 reads FQNEAQ (reference sequence). The ends were cut back, 1 base at V and 11 bases at J, with 17 bases in the middle. CDR3 sequence (DNA): TGTGCCAGCAGCTTAGGGGCAGGGGCCTGGGAGCAGTACTTC. It is translated as CASSLGAGAWEQYF.

In its sample, this clonotype was seen a few times. The chain combines TRBV29-1 with TRBJ2-5; D may be TRBD1 or TRBD2 (6 bases each). This CDR3 has 14 amino acids. Deletions cut 4 bases from V and 1 base from J, with 13 bases between. In germline, CDR1 is SQVTM, CDR2 ANQGSEA. The CDR3 spells CSVVRGARQETQYF. The CDR3 bases are TGCAGCGTTGTTAGGGGGGCCCGCCAAGAGACCCAGTACTTC.

This clonotype was observed a few times. The chain recombines TRBV18 with TRBJ1-1; D not certain. Germline V CDR1 and CDR2: KGHSH, LQKENI. The CDR3 length is 14 residues. V gave up 3 bases and J gave up 4 bases, with 12 bases separating them. The CDR3, as DNA: TGTGCCAGCTCACCCCCGAGAGGGAGCACTGAAGCTTTCTTT. This sequence encodes CASSPPRGSTEAFF.